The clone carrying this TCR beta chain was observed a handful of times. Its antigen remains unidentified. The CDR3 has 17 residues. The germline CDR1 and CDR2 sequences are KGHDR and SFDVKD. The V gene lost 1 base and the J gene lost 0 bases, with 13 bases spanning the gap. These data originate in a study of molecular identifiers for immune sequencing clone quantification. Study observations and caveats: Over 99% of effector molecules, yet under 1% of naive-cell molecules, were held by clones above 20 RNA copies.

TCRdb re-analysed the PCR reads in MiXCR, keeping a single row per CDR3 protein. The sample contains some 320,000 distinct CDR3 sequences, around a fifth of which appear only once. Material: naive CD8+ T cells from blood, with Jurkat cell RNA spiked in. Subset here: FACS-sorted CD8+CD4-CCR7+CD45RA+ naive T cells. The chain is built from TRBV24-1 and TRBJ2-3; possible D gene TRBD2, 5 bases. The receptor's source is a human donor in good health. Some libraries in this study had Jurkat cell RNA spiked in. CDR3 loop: CATSDFQRNASTDTQYF. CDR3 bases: TGTGCCACCAGTGATTTTCAGCGGAATGCTAGCACAGATACGCAGTATTTT.